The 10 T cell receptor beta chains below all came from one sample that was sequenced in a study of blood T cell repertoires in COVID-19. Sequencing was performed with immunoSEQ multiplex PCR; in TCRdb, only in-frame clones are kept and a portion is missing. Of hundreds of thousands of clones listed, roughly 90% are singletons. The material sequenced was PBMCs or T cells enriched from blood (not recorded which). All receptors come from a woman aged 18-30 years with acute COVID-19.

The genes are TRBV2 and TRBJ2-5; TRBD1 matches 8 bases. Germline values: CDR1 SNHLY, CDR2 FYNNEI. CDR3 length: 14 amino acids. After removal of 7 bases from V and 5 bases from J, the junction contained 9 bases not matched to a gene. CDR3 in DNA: TGTGCCAGCAAATCCGCAGGGGGCGCGGAGACCCAGTACTTC. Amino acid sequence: CASKSAGGAETQYF.

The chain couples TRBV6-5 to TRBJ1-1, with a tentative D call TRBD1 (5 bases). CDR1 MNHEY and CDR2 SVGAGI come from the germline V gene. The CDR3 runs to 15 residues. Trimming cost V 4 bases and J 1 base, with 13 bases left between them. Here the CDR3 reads CASSSPRDSNTEAFF. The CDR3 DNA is TGTGCCAGCAGTTCCCCACGGGACTCGAACACTGAAGCTTTCTTT.

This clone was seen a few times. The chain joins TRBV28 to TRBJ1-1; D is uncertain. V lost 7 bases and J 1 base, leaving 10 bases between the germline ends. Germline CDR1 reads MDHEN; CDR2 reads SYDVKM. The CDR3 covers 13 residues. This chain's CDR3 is CASKSSTNTEAFF. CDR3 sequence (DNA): TGTGCCAGCAAATCCAGTACGAACACTGAAGCTTTCTTT.

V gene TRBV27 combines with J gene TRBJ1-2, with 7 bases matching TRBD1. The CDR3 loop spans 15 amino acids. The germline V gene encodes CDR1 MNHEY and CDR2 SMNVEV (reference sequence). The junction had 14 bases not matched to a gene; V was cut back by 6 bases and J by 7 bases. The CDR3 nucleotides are TGTGCCAGCAGCTCGCGGGACAGCCCCGGGGCTGGCTACACCTTC. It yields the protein CASSSRDSPGAGYTF.

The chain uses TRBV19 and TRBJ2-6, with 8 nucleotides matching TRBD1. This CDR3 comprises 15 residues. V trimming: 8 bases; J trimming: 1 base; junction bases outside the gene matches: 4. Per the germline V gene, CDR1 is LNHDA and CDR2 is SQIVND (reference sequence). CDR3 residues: CASRQGRSGANVLTF. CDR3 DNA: TGTGCCAGTCGACAGGGGCGGTCTGGGGCCAACGTCCTGACTTTC.

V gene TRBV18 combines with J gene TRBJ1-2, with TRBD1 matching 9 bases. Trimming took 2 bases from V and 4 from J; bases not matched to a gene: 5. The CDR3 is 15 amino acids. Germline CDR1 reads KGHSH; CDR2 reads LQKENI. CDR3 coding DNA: TGTGCCAGCTCACCAGGGACAGGGTCGAGCTATGGCTACACCTTC. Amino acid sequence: CASSPGTGSSYGYTF.

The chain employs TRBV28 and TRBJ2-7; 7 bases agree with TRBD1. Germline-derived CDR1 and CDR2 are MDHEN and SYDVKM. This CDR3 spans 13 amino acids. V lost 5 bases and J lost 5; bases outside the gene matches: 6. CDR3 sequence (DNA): TGTGCCAGCAGTCCGACAGGGAGCCACGAGCAGTACTTC. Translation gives CASSPTGSHEQYF.

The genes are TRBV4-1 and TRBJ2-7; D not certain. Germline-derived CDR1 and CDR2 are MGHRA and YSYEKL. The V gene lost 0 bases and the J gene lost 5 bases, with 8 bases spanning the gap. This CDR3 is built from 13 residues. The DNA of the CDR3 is TGCGCCAGCAGCCAAGATTACTCAAACGAGCAGTACTTC. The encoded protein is CASSQDYSNEQYF.

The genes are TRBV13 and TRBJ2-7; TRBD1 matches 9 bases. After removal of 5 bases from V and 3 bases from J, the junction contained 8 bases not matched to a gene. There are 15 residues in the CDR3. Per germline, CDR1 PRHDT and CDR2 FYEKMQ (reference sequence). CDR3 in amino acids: CASSKTGTGFYEQYF. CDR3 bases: TGTGCCAGCAGCAAGACCGGGACAGGGTTCTACGAGCAGTACTTC. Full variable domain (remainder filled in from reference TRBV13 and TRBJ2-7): AAGVIQSPRHLIKEKRETATLKCYPIPRHDTVYWYQQGPGQDPQFLISFYEKMQSDKGSIPDRFSAQQFSDYHSELNMSSLELGDSALYFCASSKTGTGFYEQYFGPGTRLTVT.

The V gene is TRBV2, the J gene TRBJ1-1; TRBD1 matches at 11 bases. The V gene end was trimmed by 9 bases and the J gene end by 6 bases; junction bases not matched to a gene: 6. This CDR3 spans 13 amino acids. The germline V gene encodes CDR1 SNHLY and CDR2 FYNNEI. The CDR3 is CASGQGAVAEAFF. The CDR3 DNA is TGTGCCAGTGGACAGGGGGCCGTGGCTGAAGCTTTCTTT.